The entry that follows covers one TCR beta chain sequence. Per the authors' pipeline: Amplification of reference gene primers provided the estimated nucleated cell counts. The data were produced by immunoSEQ multiplex PCR, yet TCRdb's version contains in-frame clones alone and is incomplete. Clone size and V and J calls were adopted from that table, with D and trimming inferred from the DNA. Of roughly 300,000 clones in the sample, 85% were seen once. The J segment lost 5 bases and the V segment lost 7 bases, leaving 11 bases of the junction unmatched. The CDR3 covers 15 residues. The germline CDR1 and CDR2 sequences are MDHEN and SYDVKM. The data belong to a study of blood T cell repertoires in COVID-19. Study in general: Nucleic acid was either cDNA or gDNA, and it came from T cells, B-cell-depleted T cells, or PBMCs.

Everyone who took part was about 18 to 90 years old, and they came from about 25 US areas. Which cohort a participant joined came from the clinical history participants gave. This chain uses TRBV28 with TRBJ1-1; 9 bases map to TRBD1. The sequenced sample was PBMCs or T cells enriched from blood (not recorded which). This sequence originates from a woman aged 45-59 years who had recovered from COVID-19. This CDR3 reads CASTITGTGNTEAFF. For the CDR3, the DNA is TGTGCCAGCACAATTACCGGGACAGGGAATACTGAAGCTTTCTTT.